This T cell receptor beta chain is from a study of T cell changes during pregnancy in multiple sclerosis. Trimming at V came to 0 bases and at J to 5 bases, leaving 0 bases not matched to a gene. Looked up from germline, CDR1 is LGHNA and CDR2 is YSLEER. There are 14 residues in the CDR3. The table came from immunoSEQ multiplex PCR; TCRdb's copy has only in-frame clones and leaves some out. Among tens of thousands of clones listed, 80% to 95% were seen once. The material sequenced was peripheral blood, taken in the first trimester of pregnancy. This receptor was identified in a female donor in good health, enrolled as a control in a pregnancy study. The rearrangement uses TRBV4-3 and TRBJ2-2; TRBD2 matches 7 bases. CDR3: CASSQDGGTGELFF. DNA of the CDR3: TGCGCCAGCAGCCAAGACGGGGGGACCGGGGAGCTGTTTTTT.